The 20 T cell receptor beta chains given below trace back to one sample, sequenced in a study of T cell changes during pregnancy in multiple sclerosis. Sequenced by immunoSEQ multiplex PCR; TCRdb stores in-frame clones only, minus some. This sample has 30,000 to 45,000 clones, with roughly 93% found just once. This material consisted of CD4+ T cells from peripheral blood mononuclear cells, taken in the first trimester of pregnancy. The receptors shown here come from a female donor with multiple sclerosis, enrolled in a pregnancy study.

The chain is built from TRBV6-5 and TRBJ1-1, with TRBD1 matching 7 bases. The V gene's germline CDR1 is MNHEY and CDR2 SVGAGI. The CDR3 has 15 amino acids. Germline trimming cut 7 bases from V and 0 bases from J; bases unmatched to any gene: 8. The CDR3: CASTPPRGLNTEAFF. CDR3 nucleotides: TGTGCCAGCACCCCACCTAGGGGGCTGAACACTGAAGCTTTCTTT.

This clone was detected once. The rearrangement uses TRBV19 and TRBJ2-6; perhaps TRBD2 as D (7 bases). V dropped 7 bases and J dropped 2 bases, with 18 bases sitting between them. In germline, CDR1 is LNHDA, CDR2 SQIVND (reference sequence). This CDR3 is built from 17 residues. This CDR3 is CASTSLGGGAGANVLTF. In DNA, the CDR3 is TGTGCCAGTACCTCATTAGGGGGAGGGGCTGGGGCCAACGTCCTGACTTTC.

This clone was seen a single time. The chain links TRBV4-2 to TRBJ2-7; TRBD2 is a possible D gene (6 bases). CDR3 size: 15 residues. The germline V gene encodes CDR1 LGHNA and CDR2 YNFKEQ. V shed 4 bases and J shed 0 bases, with 13 bases lying between them. The CDR3 here is CASSRLLDYSYEQYF. The DNA of the CDR3 is TGTGCCAGCAGCCGCCTTTTGGACTACTCCTACGAGCAGTACTTC.

The J gene is TRBJ2-7, the V gene TRBV7-9; unclear D gene. Per germline, CDR1 SEHNR and CDR2 FQNEAQ (reference sequence). Trimming pared 1 base from V and 4 bases from J, leaving 11 bases between. The CDR3 has 14 residues. CDR3 in DNA: TGTGCCAGCAGCTTAGGGTGGAGAACTTACGAGCAGTACTTC. It specifies CASSLGWRTYEQYF.

This chain uses TRBV10-1 with TRBJ1-2, with 8 bases lining up with TRBD1. V lost 6 bases and J lost 7; bases outside the gene matches: 16. The germline V gene encodes CDR1 WNHNN and CDR2 SYGVQD (reference sequence). The CDR3 sequence is 16 residues long. The CDR3 here is CASSGRGRGLRRGYTF. DNA of the CDR3: TGCGCCAGCAGCGGTCGGGGCAGGGGGCTTAGGCGTGGCTACACCTTC.

The chain has TRBV5-1 and TRBJ2-2; the D gene is possibly TRBD2 (6 bases). The ends were cut back, 5 bases at V and 0 bases at J, with 17 bases in the middle. Germline values: CDR1 SGHRS, CDR2 YFSETQ. The length of the CDR3 is 17 residues. The CDR3: CASSPGLLKSNTGELFF. The CDR3, as DNA: TGCGCCAGCAGTCCGGGACTCCTAAAATCGAACACCGGGGAGCTGTTTTTT.

For the CDR3, the DNA is TGTGCCTGGAGGTTAGCGGGAGAGGGCACAGATACGCAGTATTTT. Residues: CAWRLAGEGTDTQYF. This chain links TRBV30 with TRBJ2-3, with 9 bases identical to TRBD2. V lost 3 bases and J lost 1; bases outside the gene matches: 5. Germline CDR1 and CDR2: GTSNPN and SVGIG (reference sequence). This CDR3 region has 15 residues.

This chain connects TRBV18 to TRBJ1-3; 7 positions match TRBD1. The CDR3 sequence is 16 residues long. The junction had 7 bases not matched to a gene; V was cut back by 5 bases and J by 0 bases. Germline CDR1 and CDR2: KGHSH and LQKENI. Written as DNA, the CDR3 is TGTGCCAGCTCAACGGGACAGATGAGCTCTGGAAACACCATATATTTT. As protein: CASSTGQMSSGNTIYF. The whole variable domain, remainder taken from reference TRBV18 and TRBJ1-3, is NAGVMQNPRHLVRRRGQEARLRCSPMKGHSHVYWYRQLPEEGLKFMVYLQKENIIDESGMPKERFSAEFPKEGPSILRIQQVVRGDSAAYFCASSTGQMSSGNTIYFGEGSWLTVV.

The chain recombines TRBV11-2 with TRBJ2-7; D not certain. The V end was cut by 1 base, the J end by 5 bases, with 12 bases between. The CDR3 consists of 14 residues. Per the germline V gene, CDR1 is SGHAT and CDR2 is FQNNGV. The CDR3 loop is CASSLVRQLDEQYF. The CDR3 nucleotides are TGTGCCAGCAGCTTAGTAAGACAATTGGACGAGCAGTACTTC.

The rearrangement uses TRBV29-1 and TRBJ2-1, with unresolved D. Germline values: CDR1 SQVTM, CDR2 ANQGSEA. The CDR3 totals 16 residues. Trimming pared 2 bases from V and 1 base from J, leaving 15 bases between. The CDR3 DNA reads as TGCAGCGTTGAACGTATGGTAGCACCGTCCTACAATGAGCAGTTCTTC. Protein product: CSVERMVAPSYNEQFF.

This clone came up once. The V gene is TRBV9, the J gene TRBJ2-5, with 10 nucleotides matching TRBD2. V lost 0 bases, J lost 3 bases, and 2 bases stayed unmatched. This CDR3 contains 15 residues. The germline V gene has CDR1 SGDLS and CDR2 YYNGEE. The CDR3 here is CASSVVGTSEETQYF. CDR3 DNA sequence: TGTGCCAGCAGCGTAGTGGGGACTAGCGAAGAGACCCAGTACTTC.

The gene calls are TRBV7-9 and TRBJ1-5, with a tentative D call TRBD1 (6 bases). The CDR3 length is 15 residues. Germline CDR1 and CDR2: SEHNR and FQNEAQ (reference sequence). Trimming removed 5 bases from V and 1 base from J, with 12 bases in between. The CDR3 is CASSVGHRSNQPQHF. The CDR3, as DNA: TGTGCCAGCAGCGTGGGACACAGGAGCAATCAGCCCCAGCATTTT.

The chain uses TRBV6-6 and TRBJ2-5; 12 nucleotides match TRBD2. Germline CDR1 is MNHNY and CDR2 is SVGAGI (reference sequence). With V trimmed by 5 bases and J by 1 base, 2 bases remained unmatched. This CDR3 spans 15 amino acids. The CDR3 spells CASSRLAGAQETQYF. The DNA of the CDR3 is TGTGCCAGCAGTCGACTAGCGGGAGCCCAAGAGACCCAGTACTTC.

This rearrangement joins TRBV7-2 to TRBJ2-5, with D unresolved. The length of the CDR3 is 13 residues. The germline V gene encodes CDR1 SGHTA and CDR2 FQGNSA. Deletions cut 1 base from V and 4 bases from J, with 7 bases between. This chain's CDR3 is CASSLDRIETQYF. The DNA for the CDR3 is TGTGCCAGCAGCTTAGACAGAATAGAGACCCAGTACTTC.

The chain has TRBV5-1 and TRBJ2-5; D might be TRBD1 (6 bases). Germline V gene lookup returns CDR1 SGHRS and CDR2 YFSETQ. This CDR3 is built from 15 residues. The germline V and J ends were trimmed by 4 bases and 0 bases, with 13 bases remaining between them. The CDR3 DNA reads TGCGCCAGCAGCCCCTGGCCAGGGGACCAAGAGACCCAGTACTTC. Protein product: CASSPWPGDQETQYF.

This clone was seen a single time. The J gene is TRBJ2-7, the V gene TRBV10-1, with TRBD2 identical over 11 bases. Germline V CDR1 and CDR2: WNHNN, SYGVQD (reference sequence). V gave up 9 bases and J gave up 2 bases; unmatched junction bases: 6. This CDR3 is built from 14 residues. The CDR3 region is CASRSGRETYEQYF. CDR3 bases: TGCGCCAGTCGTAGCGGGAGGGAAACCTACGAGCAGTACTTC.

The chain is built from TRBV11-2 and TRBJ1-4; 10 nucleotides line up with TRBD1. The CDR3 runs 15 residues. The junction had 6 bases not matched to a gene; V was cut back by 5 bases and J by 6 bases. From germline, CDR1 is SGHAT and CDR2 FQNNGV. CDR3 nucleotides: TGTGCCAGCAGCCTGAGCGGGACAGGGGATGAAAAACTGTTTTTT. It encodes CASSLSGTGDEKLFF.

The V gene is TRBV11-2, the J gene TRBJ1-1; D is undetermined. Trimming shortened V by 5 bases and J by 5 bases, and 12 bases separated the two germline ends. The germline V gene has CDR1 SGHAT and CDR2 FQNNGV. This CDR3 is built from 13 residues. In DNA, the CDR3 is TGTGCCAGCAGCAGGACGGCGGGGACTGAAGCTTTCTTT. Translated: CASSRTAGTEAFF.

In its sample, this clone was seen once. This chain connects TRBV4-2 to TRBJ1-4; 8 bases agree with TRBD1. CDR3 length equals 19 residues. Looked up from germline, CDR1 is LGHNA and CDR2 is YNFKEQ. The V gene end was trimmed by 3 bases and the J gene end by 5 bases; junction bases not matched to a gene: 17. CDR3 in DNA: TGTGCCAGCAGCCAGAAATGGACAGGGCTAACTCGGGGGAATGAAAAACTGTTTTTT. Translated, it gives CASSQKWTGLTRGNEKLFF.

The rearrangement joins TRBV5-4 to TRBJ2-5, with D unclear. Trimming pared 2 bases from V and 2 bases from J, leaving 10 bases between. Germline V gene data show CDR1 as SGHNT and CDR2 as YYREEE (reference sequence). The CDR3 length is 14 residues. The CDR3 nucleotides are TGTGCCAGCAGCTTTCTCCAAACACAAGAGACCCAGTACTTC. This sequence encodes CASSFLQTQETQYF.